This T cell receptor beta chain was documented in a study of T-cell memory formation after mild COVID-19. This clonotype occurred a few times. cDNA libraries for TCR alpha and TCR beta, carrying sample barcodes and UMIs, came from 5'RACE with constant-segment primers. TCRdb redid the calling of the 5' RACE reads with MiXCR, one entry per CDR3 protein. Among under 400,000 distinct CDR3 sequences listed, 21% were seen once. The clonotype was recovered from an adult woman who had mild COVID-19 (a few samples of this study predate the infection). Cell type and time point are not known. The source material was PBMCs or a T cell subset sorted from them (not recorded which).

In nucleotides, the CDR3 is TGTGCCAGCAGCCGAGGTGGGACTCTCACCTACGAGCAGTACTTC. Amino acids: CASSRGGTLTYEQYF. This chain joins TRBV12-3 or TRBV12-4 and TRBJ2-7, with a possible D match to TRBD2 (6 bases). The V and J ends lost 6 bases and 2 bases respectively, with 17 bases between them. This CDR3 region has 15 residues.